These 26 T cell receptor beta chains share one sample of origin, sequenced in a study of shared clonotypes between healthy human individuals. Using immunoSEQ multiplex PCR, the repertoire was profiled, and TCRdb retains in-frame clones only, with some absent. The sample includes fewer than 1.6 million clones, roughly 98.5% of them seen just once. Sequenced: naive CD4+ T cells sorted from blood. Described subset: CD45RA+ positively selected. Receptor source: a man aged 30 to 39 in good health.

The DNA for the CDR3 is TGTGCCAGCAGCGGGAGGGGAGTAACTAATGAAAAACTGTTTTTT. It translates to CASSGRGVTNEKLFF. The V gene is TRBV5-5, the J gene TRBJ1-4, with TRBD1 as a possible D gene (5 bases). This CDR3 has 15 amino acids. Germline CDR1 is SGHKS and CDR2 is YYEKEE (reference sequence). Trimming removed 4 bases at V and 1 base at J, with 11 bases between.

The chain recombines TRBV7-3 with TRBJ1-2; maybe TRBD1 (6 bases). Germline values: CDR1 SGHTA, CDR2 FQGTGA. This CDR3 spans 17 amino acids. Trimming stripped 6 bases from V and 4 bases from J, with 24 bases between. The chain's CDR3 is CASRSPSRDKRAYGYTF. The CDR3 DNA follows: TGTGCCAGCAGATCCCCGTCCCGGGACAAGAGAGCCTATGGCTACACCTTC.

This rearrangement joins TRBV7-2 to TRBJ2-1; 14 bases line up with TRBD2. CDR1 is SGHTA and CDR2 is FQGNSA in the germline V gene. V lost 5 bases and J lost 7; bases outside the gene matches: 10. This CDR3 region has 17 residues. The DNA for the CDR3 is TGTGCCAGCAGCCTGTTAAGGACTAGCGGGAGGATAAATGAGCAGTTCTTC. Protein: CASSLLRTSGRINEQFF.

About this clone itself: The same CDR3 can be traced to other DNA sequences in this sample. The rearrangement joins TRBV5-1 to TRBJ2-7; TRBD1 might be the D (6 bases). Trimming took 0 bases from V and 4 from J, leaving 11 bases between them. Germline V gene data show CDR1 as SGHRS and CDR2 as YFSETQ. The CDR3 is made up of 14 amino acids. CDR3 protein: CASSLGQAPYEQYF. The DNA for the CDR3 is TGCGCCAGCAGCTTGGGACAGGCCCCGTACGAGCAGTACTTC.

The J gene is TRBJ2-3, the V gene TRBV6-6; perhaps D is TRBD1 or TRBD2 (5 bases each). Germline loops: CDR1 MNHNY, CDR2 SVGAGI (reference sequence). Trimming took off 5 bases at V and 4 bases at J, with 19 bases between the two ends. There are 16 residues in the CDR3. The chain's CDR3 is CASSPGTVPGADTQYF. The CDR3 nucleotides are TGTGCCAGCAGTCCCGGGACCGTTCCCGGGGCAGATACGCAGTATTTT.

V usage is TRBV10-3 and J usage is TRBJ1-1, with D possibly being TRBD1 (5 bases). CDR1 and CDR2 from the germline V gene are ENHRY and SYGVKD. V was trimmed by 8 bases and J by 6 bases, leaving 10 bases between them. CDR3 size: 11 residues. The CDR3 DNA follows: TGTGCCATCGGCGGGGACTCTGAAGCTTTCTTT. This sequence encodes CAIGGDSEAFF.

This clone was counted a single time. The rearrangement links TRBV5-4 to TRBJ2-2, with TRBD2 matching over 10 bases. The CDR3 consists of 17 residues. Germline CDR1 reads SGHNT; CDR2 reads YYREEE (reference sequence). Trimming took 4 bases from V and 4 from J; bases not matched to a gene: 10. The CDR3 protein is CASSGIAGGRGTGELFF. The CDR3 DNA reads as TGTGCCAGCAGCGGGATAGCGGGAGGTCGGGGCACCGGGGAGCTGTTTTTT.

This chain's CDR3 is CASSTGAGELFF. The CDR3 DNA sequence: TGTGCCAGCAGTACAGGGGCCGGGGAGCTGTTTTTT. V is TRBV9 and J is TRBJ2-2; 7 bases agree with TRBD1. Germline trimming cut 5 bases from V and 6 bases from J; bases unmatched to any gene: 1. The CDR3 spans 12 residues. Germline V lookup: CDR1 SGDLS, CDR2 YYNGEE. The variable domain in full, completed from reference TRBV9 and TRBJ2-2, reads DSGVTQTPKHLITATGQRVTLRCSPRSGDLSVYWYQQSLDQGLQFLIQYYNGEERAKGNILERFSAQQFPDLHSELNLSSLELGDSALYFCASSTGAGELFFGEGSRLTVL.

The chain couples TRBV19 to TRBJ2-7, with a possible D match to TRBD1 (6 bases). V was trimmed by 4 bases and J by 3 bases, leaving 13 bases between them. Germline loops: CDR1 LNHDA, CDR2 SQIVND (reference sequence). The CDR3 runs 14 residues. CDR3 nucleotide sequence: TGTGCCAGTAGTAAGGGCAGGGGCGTCTACGAGCAGTACTTC. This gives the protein CASSKGRGVYEQYF.

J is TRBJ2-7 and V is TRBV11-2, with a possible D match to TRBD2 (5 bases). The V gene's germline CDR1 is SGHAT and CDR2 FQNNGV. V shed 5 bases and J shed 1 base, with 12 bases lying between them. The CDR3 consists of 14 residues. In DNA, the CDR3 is TGTGCCAGCAGCCGCTCTAGCAGATCCTACGAGCAGTACTTC. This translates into CASSRSSRSYEQYF.

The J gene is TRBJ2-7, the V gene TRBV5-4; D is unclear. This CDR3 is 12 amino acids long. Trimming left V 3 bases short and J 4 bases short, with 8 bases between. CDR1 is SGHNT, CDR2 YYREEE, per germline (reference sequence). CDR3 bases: TGTGCCAGCAGCTATCAGTCGTACGAGCAGTACTTC. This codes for CASSYQSYEQYF.

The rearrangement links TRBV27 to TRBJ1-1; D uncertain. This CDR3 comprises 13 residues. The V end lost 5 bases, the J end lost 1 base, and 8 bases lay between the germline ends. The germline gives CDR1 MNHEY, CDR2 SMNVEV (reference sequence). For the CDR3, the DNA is TGTGCCAGCAGTCCTCGGGAGAACACTGAAGCTTTCTTT. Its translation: CASSPRENTEAFF.

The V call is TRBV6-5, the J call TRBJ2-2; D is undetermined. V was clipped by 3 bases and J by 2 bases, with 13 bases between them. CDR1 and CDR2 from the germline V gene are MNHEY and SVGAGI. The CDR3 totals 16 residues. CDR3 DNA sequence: TGTGCCAGCAGTTATACGGCCAACATAAACACCGGGGAGCTGTTTTTT. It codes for CASSYTANINTGELFF.

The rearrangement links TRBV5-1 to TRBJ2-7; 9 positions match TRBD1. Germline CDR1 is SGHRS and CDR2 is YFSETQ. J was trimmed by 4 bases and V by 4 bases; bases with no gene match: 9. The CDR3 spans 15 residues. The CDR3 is CASSRGGGQGYEQYF. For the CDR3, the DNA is TGCGCCAGCAGCAGGGGCGGGGGACAGGGATACGAGCAGTACTTC.

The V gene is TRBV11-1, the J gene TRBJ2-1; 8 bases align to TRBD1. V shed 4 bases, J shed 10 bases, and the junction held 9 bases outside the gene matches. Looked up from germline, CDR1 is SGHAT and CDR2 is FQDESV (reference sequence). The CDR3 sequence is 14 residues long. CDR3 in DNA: TGTGCCAGCAGCTCGGACAGGGAGAACGTCGAGCAGTTCTTC. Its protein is CASSSDRENVEQFF.

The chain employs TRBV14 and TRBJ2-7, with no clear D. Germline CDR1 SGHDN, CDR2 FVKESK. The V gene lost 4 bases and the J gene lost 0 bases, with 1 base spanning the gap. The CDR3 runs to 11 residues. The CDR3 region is CASSPSYEQYF. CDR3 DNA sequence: TGTGCCAGCAGCCCCTCCTACGAGCAGTACTTC. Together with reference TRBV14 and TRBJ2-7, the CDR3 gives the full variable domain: EAGVTQFPSHSVIEKGQTVTLRCDPISGHDNLYWYRRVMGKEIKFLLHFVKESKQDESGMPNNRFLAERTGGTYSTLKVQPAELEDSGVYFCASSPSYEQYFGPGTRLTVT.

The CDR3 is CATKPPGQVYNEQFF. For the CDR3, the DNA is TGCGCCACCAAACCCCCGGGACAGGTTTACAATGAGCAGTTCTTC. This chain connects TRBV5-1 to TRBJ2-1; 8 nucleotides line up with TRBD1. This CDR3 spans 15 amino acids. Looked up from germline, CDR1 is SGHRS and CDR2 is YFSETQ. The trim removed 9 bases at V and 4 bases at J, leaving 12 bases unmatched. Using reference TRBV5-1 and TRBJ2-1 for the parts outside the CDR3, the full variable domain is KAGVTQTPRYLIKTRGQQVTLSCSPISGHRSVSWYQQTPGQGLQFLFEYFSETQRNKGNFPGRFSGRQFSNSRSEMNVSTLELGDSALYLCATKPPGQVYNEQFFGPGTRLTVL.

Written as DNA, the CDR3 is TGCGCCAGCAGCTCCCAGGGAACCACTGAAGCTTTCTTT. Translating gives CASSSQGTTEAFF. The chain joins TRBV5-1 to TRBJ1-1, with D tentatively TRBD1 (5 bases). CDR1 and CDR2 from the germline V gene are SGHRS and YFSETQ. Trimming took off 3 bases at V and 4 bases at J, with 10 bases between the two ends. This CDR3 is 13 amino acids long.

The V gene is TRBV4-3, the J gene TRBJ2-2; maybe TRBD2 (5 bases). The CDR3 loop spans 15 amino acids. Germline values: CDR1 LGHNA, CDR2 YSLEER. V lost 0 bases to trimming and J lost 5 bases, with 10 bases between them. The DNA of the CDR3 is TGCGCCAGCAGCCAAGAACGGCGGGTTACCGGGGAGCTGTTTTTT. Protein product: CASSQERRVTGELFF.

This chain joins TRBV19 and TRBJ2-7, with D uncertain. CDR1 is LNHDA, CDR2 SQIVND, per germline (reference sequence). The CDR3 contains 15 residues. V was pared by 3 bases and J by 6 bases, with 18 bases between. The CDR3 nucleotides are TGTGCCAGTAGTATCGAGTACCCACCCAGGCGCGAGCAGTACTTC. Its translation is CASSIEYPPRREQYF.

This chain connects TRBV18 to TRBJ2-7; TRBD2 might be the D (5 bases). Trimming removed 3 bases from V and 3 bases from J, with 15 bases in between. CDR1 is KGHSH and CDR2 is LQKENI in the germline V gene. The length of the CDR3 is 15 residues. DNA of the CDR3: TGTGCCAGCTCACCCGGCGGGCCCGAAAACTACGAGCAGTACTTC. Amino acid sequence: CASSPGGPENYEQYF.

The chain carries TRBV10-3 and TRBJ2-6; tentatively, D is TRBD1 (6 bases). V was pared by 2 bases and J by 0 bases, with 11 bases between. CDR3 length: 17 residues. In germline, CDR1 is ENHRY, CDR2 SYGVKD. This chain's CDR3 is CAISEPTGGSGANVLTF. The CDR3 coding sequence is TGTGCCATCAGTGAGCCGACAGGCGGCTCTGGGGCCAACGTCCTGACTTTC.

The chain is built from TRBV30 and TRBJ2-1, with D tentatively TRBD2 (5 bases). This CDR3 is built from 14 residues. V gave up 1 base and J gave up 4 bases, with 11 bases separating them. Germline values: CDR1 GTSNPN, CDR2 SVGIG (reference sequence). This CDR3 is CAWSEGGGYNEQFF. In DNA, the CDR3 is TGTGCCTGGAGTGAAGGCGGCGGGTACAATGAGCAGTTCTTC.

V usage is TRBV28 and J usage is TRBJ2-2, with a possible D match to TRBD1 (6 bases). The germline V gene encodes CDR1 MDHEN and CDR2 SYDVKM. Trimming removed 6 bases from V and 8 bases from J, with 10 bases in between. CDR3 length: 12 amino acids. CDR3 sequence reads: CASRLGTGELFF. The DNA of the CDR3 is TGTGCCAGCAGACTTGGGACAGGGGAGCTGTTTTTT.

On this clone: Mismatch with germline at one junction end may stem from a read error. The CDR3 nucleotides read TGCGCCACCAGCTTGGGGCGGGGCCGGGGGGAGACCCAGTACTTC. It specifies CATSLGRGRGETQYF. The J gene is TRBJ2-5, the V gene TRBV5-1; weak D call: TRBD2 (6 bases). The CDR3 extends over 15 amino acids. Germline CDR1 is SGHRS and CDR2 is YFSETQ.

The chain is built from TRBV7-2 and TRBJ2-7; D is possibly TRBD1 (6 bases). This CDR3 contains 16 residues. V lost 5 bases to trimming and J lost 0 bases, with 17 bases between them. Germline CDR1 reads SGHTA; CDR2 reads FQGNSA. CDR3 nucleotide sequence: TGTGCCAGCAGCCCCGATACTACAGGGAACTCCTACGAGCAGTACTTC. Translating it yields CASSPDTTGNSYEQYF.